The present T cell receptor beta chain was sequenced within a study of metastatic and nonmetastatic thyroid tumors. About the study: Where malignant and benign thyroid patients were concerned, repertoires were compared across blood and tumor or nodule tissue.

Every patient underwent thyroid surgery untreated. Original processing notes: To classify distant metastasis in papillary thyroid cancer, a model was built from CDR3 differences across clinicopathological groups. TCRdb re-called the PCR reads via MiXCR. The V and J calls and clone size come from TCRdb's table, not from the authors' own analysis. The profile shows 15,000 to 20,000 clones, roughly a fifth of them singletons. Study results and limitations: Significantly greater TCR beta diversity was reportedly found in malignant thyroid tumors than in benign nodules (in blood and tumor).

CDR3 length: 14 residues. Germline values: CDR1 SNHLY, CDR2 FYNNEI. V gave up 7 bases and J gave up 5 bases, with 17 bases separating them. This clone was detected a few times. The antigen remains undetermined. This clonotype was sampled from a female donor with papillary thyroid cancer or a benign thyroid nodule (not recorded which). Some clones in this sample may be carry-over from other donors' samples. Sequenced material: tumor tissue. J is TRBJ1-2 and V is TRBV2, with no clear D. CDR3 residues: CASKREQILYGYTF. For the CDR3, the DNA is TGTGCCAGCAAAAGGGAACAGATCCTTTATGGCTACACCTTC.